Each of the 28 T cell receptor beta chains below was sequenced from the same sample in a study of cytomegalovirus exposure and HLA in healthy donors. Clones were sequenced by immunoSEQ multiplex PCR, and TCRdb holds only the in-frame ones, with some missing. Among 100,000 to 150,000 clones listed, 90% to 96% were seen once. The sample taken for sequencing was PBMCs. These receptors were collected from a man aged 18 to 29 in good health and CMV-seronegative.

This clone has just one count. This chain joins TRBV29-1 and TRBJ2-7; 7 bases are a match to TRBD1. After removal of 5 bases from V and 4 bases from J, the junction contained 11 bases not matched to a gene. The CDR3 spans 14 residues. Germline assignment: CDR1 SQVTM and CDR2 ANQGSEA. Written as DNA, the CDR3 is TGCAGCGTTCCCACCGACAGGGCAGGTTACGAGCAGTACTTC. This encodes CSVPTDRAGYEQYF.

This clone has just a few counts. For the CDR3, the DNA is TGTGCCAGCAGTCCAACTCAGCAGGGGGGAAACATTCAGTACTTC. This codes for CASSPTQQGGNIQYF. The V and J genes are TRBV7-9 and TRBJ2-4; tentatively, D is TRBD1 (7 bases). CDR1 is SEHNR, CDR2 FQNEAQ, per germline (reference sequence). Trimming pared 6 bases from V and 6 bases from J, leaving 18 bases between. The CDR3 runs to 15 residues.

CDR3 protein: CASSPIQGTEAFF. The DNA for the CDR3 is TGTGCCAGCAGCCCTATACAGGGAACTGAAGCTTTCTTT. The chain couples TRBV27 to TRBJ1-1; tentatively, D is TRBD1 (6 bases). Germline V gene sequence: CDR1 MNHEY, CDR2 SMNVEV (reference sequence). Deletions cut 6 bases from V and 5 bases from J, with 13 bases between. The CDR3 length is 13 residues.

This CDR3 is CASSLVGQGVTGELFF. The DNA of the CDR3 is TGTGCCAGCAGCTTGGTGGGACAGGGGGTCACCGGGGAGCTGTTTTTT. This chain joins TRBV7-6 and TRBJ2-2; 11 bases map to TRBD1. Germline V gene lookup returns CDR1 SGHVS and CDR2 FNYEAQ. Trimming removed 3 bases from V and 4 bases from J; junction bases left unmatched: 4. The CDR3 runs to 16 residues.

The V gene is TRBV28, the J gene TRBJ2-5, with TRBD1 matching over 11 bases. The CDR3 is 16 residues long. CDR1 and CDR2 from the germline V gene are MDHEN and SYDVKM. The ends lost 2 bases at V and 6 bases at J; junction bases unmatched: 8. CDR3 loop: CASSLIGQGAQKTQYF. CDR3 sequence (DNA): TGTGCCAGCAGTTTAATCGGACAGGGGGCGCAAAAGACCCAGTACTTC. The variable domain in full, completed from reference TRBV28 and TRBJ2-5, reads DVKVTQSSRYLVKRTGEKVFLECVQDMDHENMFWYRQDPGLGLRLIYFSYDVKMKEKGDIPEGYSVSREKKERFSLILESASTNQTSMYLCASSLIGQGAQKTQYFGPGTRLLVL.

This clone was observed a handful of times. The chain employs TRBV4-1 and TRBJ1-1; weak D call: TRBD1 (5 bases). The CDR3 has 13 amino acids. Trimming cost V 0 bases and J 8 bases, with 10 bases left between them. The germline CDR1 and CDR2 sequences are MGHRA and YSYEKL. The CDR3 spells CASSQEWTREAFF. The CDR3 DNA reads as TGCGCCAGCAGCCAAGAATGGACAAGAGAAGCTTTCTTT.

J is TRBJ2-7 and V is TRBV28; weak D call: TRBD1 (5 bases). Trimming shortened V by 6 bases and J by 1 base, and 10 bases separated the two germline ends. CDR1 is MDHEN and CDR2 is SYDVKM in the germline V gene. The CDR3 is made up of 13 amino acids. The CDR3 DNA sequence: TGTGCCAGCAGGTCCAGGGCGTCCTACGAGCAGTACTTC. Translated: CASRSRASYEQYF.

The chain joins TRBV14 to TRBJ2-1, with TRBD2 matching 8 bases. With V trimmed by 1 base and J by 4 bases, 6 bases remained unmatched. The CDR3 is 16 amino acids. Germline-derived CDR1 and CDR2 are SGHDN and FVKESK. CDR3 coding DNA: TGTGCCAGCAGCCAAGGGCTAGCGGGCTCTTACAATGAGCAGTTCTTC. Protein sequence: CASSQGLAGSYNEQFF.

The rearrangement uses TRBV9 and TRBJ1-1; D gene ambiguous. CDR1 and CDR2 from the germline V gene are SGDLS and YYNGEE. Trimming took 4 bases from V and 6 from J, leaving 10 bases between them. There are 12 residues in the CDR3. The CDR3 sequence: CASSYLRAEAFF. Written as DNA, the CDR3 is TGTGCCAGCAGCTATCTACGGGCTGAAGCTTTCTTT.

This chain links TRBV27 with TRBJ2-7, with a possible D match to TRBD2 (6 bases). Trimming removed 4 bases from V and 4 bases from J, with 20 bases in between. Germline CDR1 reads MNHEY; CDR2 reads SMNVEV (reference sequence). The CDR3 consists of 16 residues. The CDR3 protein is CASSSTSGVGDYEQYF. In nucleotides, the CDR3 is TGTGCCAGCAGTTCGACCTCGGGAGTAGGGGATTACGAGCAGTACTTC.

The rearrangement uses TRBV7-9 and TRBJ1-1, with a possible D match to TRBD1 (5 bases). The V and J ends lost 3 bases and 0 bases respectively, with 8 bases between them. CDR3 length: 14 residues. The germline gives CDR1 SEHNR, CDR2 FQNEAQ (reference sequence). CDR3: CASSFGGVNTEAFF. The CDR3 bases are TGTGCCAGCAGCTTTGGGGGGGTGAACACTGAAGCTTTCTTT. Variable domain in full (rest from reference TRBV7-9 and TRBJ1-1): DTGVSQNPRHKITKRGQNVTFRCDPISEHNRLYWYRQTLGQGPEFLTYFQNEAQLEKSRLLSDRFSAERPKGSFSTLEIQRTEQGDSAMYLCASSFGGVNTEAFFGQGTRLTVV.

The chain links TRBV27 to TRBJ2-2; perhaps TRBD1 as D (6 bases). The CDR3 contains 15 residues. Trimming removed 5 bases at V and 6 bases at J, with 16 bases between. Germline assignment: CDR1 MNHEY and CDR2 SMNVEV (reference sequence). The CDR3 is CASSIRGRVAGELFF. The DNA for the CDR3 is TGTGCCAGCAGTATCAGGGGCAGGGTCGCCGGGGAGCTGTTTTTT.

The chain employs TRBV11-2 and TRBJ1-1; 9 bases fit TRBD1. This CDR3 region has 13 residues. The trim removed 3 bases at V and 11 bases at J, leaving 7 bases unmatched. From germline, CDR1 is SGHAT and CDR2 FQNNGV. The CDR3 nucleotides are TGTGCCAGCAGCTTTACTGACAGGGGGTATGCTTTCTTT. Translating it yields CASSFTDRGYAFF.

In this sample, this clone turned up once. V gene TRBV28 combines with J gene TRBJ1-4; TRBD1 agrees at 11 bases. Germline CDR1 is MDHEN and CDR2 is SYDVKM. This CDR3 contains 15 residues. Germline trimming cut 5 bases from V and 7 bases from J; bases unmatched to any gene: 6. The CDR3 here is CASSRSGTGGEKLFF. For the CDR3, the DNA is TGTGCCAGCAGTCGTTCCGGGACAGGGGGTGAAAAACTGTTTTTT.

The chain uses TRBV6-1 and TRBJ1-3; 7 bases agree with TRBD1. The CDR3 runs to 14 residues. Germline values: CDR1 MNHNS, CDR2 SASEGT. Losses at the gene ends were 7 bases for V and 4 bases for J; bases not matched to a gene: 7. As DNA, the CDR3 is TGTGCCAGCACCAGGACAGGTTCGGGAAACACCATATATTTT. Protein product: CASTRTGSGNTIYF.

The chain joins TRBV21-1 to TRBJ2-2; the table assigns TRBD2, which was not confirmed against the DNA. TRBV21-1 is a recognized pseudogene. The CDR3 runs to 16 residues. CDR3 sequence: CASSKKSSGRTGELFF. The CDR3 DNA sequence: TGTGCCAGCAGCAAAAAGTCTAGCGGGAGGACCGGGGAGCTGTTTTTT.

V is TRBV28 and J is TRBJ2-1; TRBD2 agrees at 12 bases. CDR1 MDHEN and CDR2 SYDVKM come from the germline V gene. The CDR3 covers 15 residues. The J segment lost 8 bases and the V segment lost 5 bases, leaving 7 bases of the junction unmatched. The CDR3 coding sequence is TGTGCCAGCAGTCCCCTAGCGGGAGGGCCCCATGAGCAGTTCTTC. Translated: CASSPLAGGPHEQFF.

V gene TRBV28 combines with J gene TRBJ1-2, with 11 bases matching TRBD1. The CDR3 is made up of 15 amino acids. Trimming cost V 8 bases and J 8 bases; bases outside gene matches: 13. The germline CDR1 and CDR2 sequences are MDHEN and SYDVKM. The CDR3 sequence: CASLYGGQGEWGYTF. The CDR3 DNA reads TGTGCCAGCTTATACGGGGGACAGGGGGAGTGGGGCTACACCTTC.

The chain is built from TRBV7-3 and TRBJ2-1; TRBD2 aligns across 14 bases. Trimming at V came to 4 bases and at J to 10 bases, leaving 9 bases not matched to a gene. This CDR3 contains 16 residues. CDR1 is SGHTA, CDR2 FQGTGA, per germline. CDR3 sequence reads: CASSSTGTSGSGEQFF. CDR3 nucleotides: TGTGCCAGCAGCTCTACCGGGACTAGCGGGAGCGGGGAGCAGTTCTTC.

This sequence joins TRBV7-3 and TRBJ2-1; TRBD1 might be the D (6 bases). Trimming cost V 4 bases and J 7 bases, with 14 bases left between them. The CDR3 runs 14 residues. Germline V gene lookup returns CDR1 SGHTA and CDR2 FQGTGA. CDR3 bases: TGTGCCAGCAGCTCAGGGATAACAGGGAATGAGCAGTTCTTC. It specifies CASSSGITGNEQFF.

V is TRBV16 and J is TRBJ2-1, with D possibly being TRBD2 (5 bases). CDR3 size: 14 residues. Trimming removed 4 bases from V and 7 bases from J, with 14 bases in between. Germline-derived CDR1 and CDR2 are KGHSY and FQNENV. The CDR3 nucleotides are TGTGCCAGCAGCCCCGGGAATACACGGAATGAGCAGTTCTTC. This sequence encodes CASSPGNTRNEQFF.

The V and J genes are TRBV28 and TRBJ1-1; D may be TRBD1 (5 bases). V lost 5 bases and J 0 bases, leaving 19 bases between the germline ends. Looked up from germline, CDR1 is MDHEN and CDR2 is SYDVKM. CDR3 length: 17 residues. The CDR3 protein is CASSPHGGIGMNTEAFF. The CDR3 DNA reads TGTGCCAGCAGTCCGCACGGGGGAATTGGCATGAACACTGAAGCTTTCTTT.

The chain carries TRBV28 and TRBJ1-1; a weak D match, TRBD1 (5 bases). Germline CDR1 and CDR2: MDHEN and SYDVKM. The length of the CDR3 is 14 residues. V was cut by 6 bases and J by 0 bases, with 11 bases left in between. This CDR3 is CASRPDTMNTEAFF. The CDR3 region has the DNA TGTGCCAGCAGACCGGACACCATGAACACTGAAGCTTTCTTT.

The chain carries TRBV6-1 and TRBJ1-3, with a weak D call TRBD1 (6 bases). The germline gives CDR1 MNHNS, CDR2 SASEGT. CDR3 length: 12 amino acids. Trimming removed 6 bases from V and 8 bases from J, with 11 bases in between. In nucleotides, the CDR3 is TGTGCCAGCAGAACAGGGTCGGACACCATATATTTT. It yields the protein CASRTGSDTIYF.

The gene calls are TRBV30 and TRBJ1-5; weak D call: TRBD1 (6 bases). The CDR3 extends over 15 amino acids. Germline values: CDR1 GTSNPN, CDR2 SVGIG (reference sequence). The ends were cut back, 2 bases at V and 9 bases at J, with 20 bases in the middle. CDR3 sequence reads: CAWSYGDRLARPQHF. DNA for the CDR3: TGTGCCTGGAGTTACGGCGACAGGCTCGCCAGGCCCCAGCATTTT.

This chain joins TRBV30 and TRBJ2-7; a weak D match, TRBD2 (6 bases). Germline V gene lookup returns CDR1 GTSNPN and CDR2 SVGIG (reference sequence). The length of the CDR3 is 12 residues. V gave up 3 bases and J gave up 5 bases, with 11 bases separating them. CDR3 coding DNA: TGTGCCTGGAGAAACGGGAGAAACGAGCAGTACTTC. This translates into CAWRNGRNEQYF.

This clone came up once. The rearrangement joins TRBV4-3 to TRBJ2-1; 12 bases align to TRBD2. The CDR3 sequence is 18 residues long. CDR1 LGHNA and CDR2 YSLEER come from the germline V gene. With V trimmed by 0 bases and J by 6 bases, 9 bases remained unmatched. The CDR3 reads CASSQEGLAGGPGNEQFF. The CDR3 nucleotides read TGCGCCAGCAGCCAAGAAGGCCTAGCGGGAGGGCCGGGCAATGAGCAGTTCTTC.

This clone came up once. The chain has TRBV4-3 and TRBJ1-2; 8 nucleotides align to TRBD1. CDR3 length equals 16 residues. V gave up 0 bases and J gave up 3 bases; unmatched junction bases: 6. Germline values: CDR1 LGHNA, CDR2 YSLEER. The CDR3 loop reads CASSQDRTGWDYGYTF. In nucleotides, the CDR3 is TGCGCCAGCAGCCAAGACCGGACAGGGTGGGACTATGGCTACACCTTC.